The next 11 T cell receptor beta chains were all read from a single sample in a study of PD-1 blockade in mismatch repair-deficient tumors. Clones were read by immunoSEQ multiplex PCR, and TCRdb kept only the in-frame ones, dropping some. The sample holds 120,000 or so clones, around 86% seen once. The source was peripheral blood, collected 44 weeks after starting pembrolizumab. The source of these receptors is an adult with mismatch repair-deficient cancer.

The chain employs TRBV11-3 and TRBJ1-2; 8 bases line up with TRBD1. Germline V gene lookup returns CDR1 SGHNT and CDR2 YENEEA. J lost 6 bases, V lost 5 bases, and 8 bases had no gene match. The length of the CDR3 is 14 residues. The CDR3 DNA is TGTGCCAGCAGCCGACAGGGGACCCGGGATGGCTACACCTTC. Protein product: CASSRQGTRDGYTF.

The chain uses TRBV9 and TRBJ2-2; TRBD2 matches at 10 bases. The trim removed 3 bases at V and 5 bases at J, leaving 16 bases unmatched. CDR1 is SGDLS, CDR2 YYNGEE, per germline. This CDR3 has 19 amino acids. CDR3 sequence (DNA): TGTGCCAGCAGCGACCTAGCGGGAGCCACACCCTATGGGACCGGGGAGCTGTTTTTT. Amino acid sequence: CASSDLAGATPYGTGELFF.

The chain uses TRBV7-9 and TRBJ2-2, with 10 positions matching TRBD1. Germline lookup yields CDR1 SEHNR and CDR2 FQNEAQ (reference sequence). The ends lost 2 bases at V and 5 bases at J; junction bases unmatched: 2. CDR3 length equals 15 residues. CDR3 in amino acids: CASSLMGQGTGELFF. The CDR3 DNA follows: TGTGCCAGCAGCTTAATGGGACAGGGGACCGGGGAGCTGTTTTTT.

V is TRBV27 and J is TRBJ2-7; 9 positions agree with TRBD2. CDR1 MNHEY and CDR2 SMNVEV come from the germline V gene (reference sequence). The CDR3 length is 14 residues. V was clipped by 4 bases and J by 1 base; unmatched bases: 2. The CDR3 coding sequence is TGTGCCAGCAGTTCTCTAGCGGGGTCCTACGAGCAGTACTTC. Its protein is CASSSLAGSYEQYF.

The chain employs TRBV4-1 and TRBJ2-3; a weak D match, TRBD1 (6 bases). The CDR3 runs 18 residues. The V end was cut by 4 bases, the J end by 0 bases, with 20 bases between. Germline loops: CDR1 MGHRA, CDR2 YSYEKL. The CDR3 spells CASSPGQSTYFSTDTQYF. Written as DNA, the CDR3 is TGCGCCAGCAGCCCCGGACAGTCCACATACTTTAGCACAGATACGCAGTATTTT.

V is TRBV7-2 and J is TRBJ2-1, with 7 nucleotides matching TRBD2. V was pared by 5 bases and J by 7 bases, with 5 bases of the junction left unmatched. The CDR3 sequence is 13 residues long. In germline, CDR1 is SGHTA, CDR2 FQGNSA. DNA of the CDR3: TGTGCCAGCAGCCGCATCGGGAGGAATGAGCAGTTCTTC. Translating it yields CASSRIGRNEQFF.

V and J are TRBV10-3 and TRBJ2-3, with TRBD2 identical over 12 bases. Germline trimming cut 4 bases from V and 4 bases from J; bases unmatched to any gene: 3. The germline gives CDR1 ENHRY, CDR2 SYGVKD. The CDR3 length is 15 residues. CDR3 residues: CAISAPSGRADTQYF. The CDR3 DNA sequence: TGTGCCATCAGTGCCCCTAGCGGGAGGGCAGATACGCAGTATTTT.

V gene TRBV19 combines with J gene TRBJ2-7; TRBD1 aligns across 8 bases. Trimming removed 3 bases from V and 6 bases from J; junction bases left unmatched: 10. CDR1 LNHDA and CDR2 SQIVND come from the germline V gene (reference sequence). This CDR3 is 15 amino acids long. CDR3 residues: CASSIGPRGQGEQYF. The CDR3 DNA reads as TGTGCCAGTAGTATTGGGCCCAGGGGGCAGGGCGAGCAGTACTTC.

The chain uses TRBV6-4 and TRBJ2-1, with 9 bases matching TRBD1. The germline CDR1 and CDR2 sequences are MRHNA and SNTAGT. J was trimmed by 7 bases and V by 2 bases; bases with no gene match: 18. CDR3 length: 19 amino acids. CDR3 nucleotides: TGTGCCAGCAGTGACGAAGGGGACAGGGCATACCGGGCGAGGAATGAGCAGTTCTTC. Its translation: CASSDEGDRAYRARNEQFF.

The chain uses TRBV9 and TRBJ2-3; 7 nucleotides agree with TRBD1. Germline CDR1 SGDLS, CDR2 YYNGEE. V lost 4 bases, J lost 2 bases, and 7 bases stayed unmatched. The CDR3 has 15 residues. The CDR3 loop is CASSPRQGTTDTQYF. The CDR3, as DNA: TGTGCCAGCAGCCCTAGACAGGGAACCACAGATACGCAGTATTTT. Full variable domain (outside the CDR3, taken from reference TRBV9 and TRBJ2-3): DSGVTQTPKHLITATGQRVTLRCSPRSGDLSVYWYQQSLDQGLQFLIQYYNGEERAKGNILERFSAQQFPDLHSELNLSSLELGDSALYFCASSPRQGTTDTQYFGPGTRLTVL.

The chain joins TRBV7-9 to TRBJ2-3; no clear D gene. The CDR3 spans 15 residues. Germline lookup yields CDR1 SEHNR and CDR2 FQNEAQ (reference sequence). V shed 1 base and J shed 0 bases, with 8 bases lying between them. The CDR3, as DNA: TGTGCCAGCAGCTTAGTCAGGTCTAGCACAGATACGCAGTATTTT. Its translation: CASSLVRSSTDTQYF.